The 13 T cell receptor beta chains listed next were all sequenced from one sample in a study of identical twins. MiXCR, run by TCRdb on the 5' RACE reads, gives a single entry per CDR3 protein. Of fewer than 250,000 distinct CDR3 sequences in the sample, around 9.6% are singletons; the top ten hold over 4.5%. The sequencing sample was made of memory (CD45RO+) T cells sorted from blood. These TCRs come from a woman between 18 and 30 years old in good health.

The chain uses TRBV6-2 or TRBV6-3 and TRBJ1-2, with D uncertain. Germline lookup yields CDR1 MNHEY and CDR2 SVGEGT. Trimming shortened V by 6 bases and J by 4 bases, and 18 bases separated the two germline ends. The CDR3 length is 15 residues. CDR3 nucleotide sequence: TGTGCCAGCAGAAATCAAGAGGGCCGGGCCTATGGCTACACCTTC. It is translated as CASRNQEGRAYGYTF.

The chain employs TRBV9 and TRBJ2-7; tentatively, D is TRBD2 (6 bases). The CDR3 runs 14 residues. Germline-derived CDR1 and CDR2 are SGDLS and YYNGEE. V shed 0 bases and J shed 1 base, with 8 bases lying between them. CDR3: CASSVAGLSYEQYF. CDR3 bases: TGTGCCAGCAGCGTAGCGGGACTGTCCTACGAGCAGTACTTC.

This clonotype was observed a few times. The junction differs from germline at one of its ends, possibly a read error. This sequence joins TRBV20-1 and TRBJ2-1, with TRBD2 identical over 8 bases. Germline V gene data show CDR1 as DFQATT and CDR2 as SNEGSKA (reference sequence). The CDR3 extends over 14 amino acids. CDR3 residues: CSARGTSSYNEQFF. The CDR3 region has the DNA TGCAGTGCCAGAGGGACTAGCTCCTACAATGAGCAGTTCTTC.

The V call is TRBV28, the J call TRBJ2-1; 8 positions match TRBD2. The CDR3 consists of 16 residues. Trimming cost V 5 bases and J 7 bases; bases outside gene matches: 13. Germline loops: CDR1 MDHEN, CDR2 SYDVKM. DNA for the CDR3: TGTGCCAGCAGTCTACTACCTGCGGGAGGTCAGAATGAGCAGTTCTTC. Protein: CASSLLPAGGQNEQFF. Complete variable domain (other parts from reference TRBV28 and TRBJ2-1): DVKVTQSSRYLVKRTGEKVFLECVQDMDHENMFWYRQDPGLGLRLIYFSYDVKMKEKGDIPEGYSVSREKKERFSLILESASTNQTSMYLCASSLLPAGGQNEQFFGPGTRLTVL.

The chain recombines TRBV5-6 with TRBJ2-1; 9 positions agree with TRBD2. CDR1 and CDR2 (germline): SGHDT, YYEEEE. J lost 4 bases, V lost 0 bases, and 8 bases had no gene match. The CDR3 loop spans 17 amino acids. This chain's CDR3 is CASSLARLAGSYNEQFF. The CDR3 nucleotides are TGTGCCAGCAGCTTGGCGAGGCTAGCGGGATCGTACAATGAGCAGTTCTTC. The full variable domain, with the rest looked up from reference TRBV5-6 and TRBJ2-1, is DAGVTQSPTHLIKTRGQQVTLRCSPKSGHDTVSWYQQALGQGPQFIFQYYEEEERQRGNFPDRFSGHQFPNYSSELNVNALLLGDSALYLCASSLARLAGSYNEQFFGPGTRLTVL.

In this sample, this clonotype turned up a few times. This chain connects TRBV20-1 to TRBJ2-7, with TRBD2 matching 12 bases. J lost 3 bases, V lost 6 bases, and 6 bases had no gene match. The germline gives CDR1 DFQATT, CDR2 SNEGSKA (reference sequence). CDR3 length: 14 amino acids. CDR3: CSASPGLAGYEQYF. DNA of the CDR3: TGCAGTGCCTCTCCGGGACTAGCGGGCTACGAGCAGTACTTC.

The chain uses TRBV11-2 and TRBJ2-7; D is unclear. Trimming removed 2 bases at V and 7 bases at J, with 9 bases between. CDR3 size: 12 residues. Germline V lookup: CDR1 SGHAT, CDR2 FQNNGV. The CDR3 is CASSLRFGEQYF. CDR3 nucleotides: TGTGCCAGCAGCTTAAGGTTTGGGGAGCAGTACTTC.

A single count supports this clonotype. The chain recombines TRBV6-1 with TRBJ2-7; D is possibly TRBD1 (8 bases). Germline loops: CDR1 MNHNS, CDR2 SASEGT. The V gene lost 6 bases and the J gene lost 5 bases, with 17 bases spanning the gap. This CDR3 comprises 14 residues. CDR3 protein: CASSNGGTGNEQYF. The CDR3 coding sequence is TGTGCCAGCAGCAACGGGGGGACAGGCAACGAGCAGTACTTC.

This clonotype came up many times. The chain has TRBV20-1 and TRBJ2-7, with 10 bases aligning to TRBD2. The germline V gene has CDR1 DFQATT and CDR2 SNEGSKA (reference sequence). Trimming took 3 bases from V and 5 from J; bases not matched to a gene: 10. This CDR3 is built from 15 residues. The CDR3 DNA is TGCAGTGCTAGGTCCGTAGCGGGGGGAATCCACGAGCAGTACTTC. This translates into CSARSVAGGIHEQYF.

This clonotype was observed at least ten times. V and J are TRBV12-3 or TRBV12-4 and TRBJ2-1; TRBD2 is a possible D gene (6 bases). Trimming took 6 bases from V and 8 from J, leaving 23 bases between them. The CDR3 runs 16 residues. The CDR3 DNA reads as TGTGCCAGCAGCCCCATTCAGACTAGGTGGGCCCATGAGCAGTTCTTC. Translated: CASSPIQTRWAHEQFF.

This chain links TRBV5-6 with TRBJ1-5; D may be TRBD1 (5 bases). This CDR3 comprises 15 residues. V was trimmed by 9 bases and J by 3 bases, leaving 19 bases between them. The germline CDR1 and CDR2 sequences are SGHDT and YYEEEE. CDR3 amino acids: CATTEGQGHNQPQHF. In DNA form, the CDR3 reads TGTGCCACCACCGAGGGGCAGGGCCACAATCAGCCCCAGCATTTT.

Many counts were recorded for this clonotype. The chain's CDR3 is CSGLSLFTGELFF. CDR3 coding DNA: TGCAGTGGCCTGAGTCTTTTCACCGGGGAGCTGTTTTTT. The J gene is TRBJ2-2, the V gene TRBV20-1, with D uncertain. This CDR3 is 13 amino acids long. The germline V gene encodes CDR1 DFQATT and CDR2 SNEGSKA (reference sequence). V lost 7 bases and J 4 bases, leaving 13 bases between the germline ends.

The V call is TRBV6-5, the J call TRBJ2-1; the match to TRBD1 covers 8 bases. CDR1 is MNHEY, CDR2 SVGAGI, per germline. After removal of 5 bases from V and 3 bases from J, the junction contained 9 bases not matched to a gene. The CDR3 covers 16 residues. For the CDR3, the DNA is TGTGCCAGCAGTCTACCGGGACAGGTGATCTACAATGAGCAGTTCTTC. It specifies CASSLPGQVIYNEQFF.